This T cell receptor beta chain originates from a study of regulatory T cells in long-lasting Graves disease (dated by TCRdb to the early 2020s). The study in broad terms: Antithyroid drugs had been taken for less than 3 months by newly diagnosed Graves' disease patients. A total of 33 samples were covered by TCR sequencing, comprising around 13 persistent and around 20 newly diagnosed Graves' disease patients. Peripheral blood TCR sequencing and RNA sequencing compared persistent Graves' disease patients with newly diagnosed Graves' disease patients. The study took place in China and was registered as a clinical trial. The research as a whole found: Only the TCR beta chain was sequenced and analyzed. Because the primary lesion, thyroid tissue, could not be accessed, the study looked at peripheral blood alone. The authors acknowledged the small sample size as a limitation that may reduce accuracy. Compared with newly diagnosed patients, persistent Graves' disease patients had lower TCR Shannon entropy and fewer highly expanded clones, which suggests clonal expansion. Persistent disease showed preferential use of TRBV28, TRBJ1-2 and TRBJ2-5, whereas newly diagnosed disease favored TRBV20-1 and TRBJ2-1. More public clonotypes were shared among persistent patients (over 2,500) than among newly diagnosed patients (roughly 1,000).

The library was generated by multiplex PCR. The reads were generated on an Illumina HiSeq 4000. To build TCR beta libraries, CDR3 regions were amplified by Arm-PCR using iRepertoire HTBI primers. Before sequencing, the PCR products underwent gel purification. Under the source paper's analysis protocol: Gene usage analysis of CDR3 amino acid clonotypes used the approximately 62 TRBV and more than 13 TRBJ segments found across samples. Filtered high-quality paired reads were merged into contigs using COPE and FqMerger. BLAST was used to align contigs to the IMGT TRBV, TRBD and TRBJ reference genes, and CDR3 was defined following IMGT. Clonotypes above 0.1% frequency were classified as highly expanded clones. Repertoire diversity was measured by Shannon entropy, and V-J evenness by the Gini coefficient. A clonotype was considered public if more than one individual shared it. TCRdb reworked the public reads: Q25 trimming with fastp, MiXCR clone assembly, productive beta chains retained. Merged by CDR3 protein, the rows form single entries marked with the most common genes and DNA. These V and J calls are TCRdb output, not the study's own analysis. The sample records just over 600,000 distinct CDR3 sequences, roughly 16% of which are singletons. Around 18% of the sample rests with the top ten.

CDR1 and CDR2, per the germline V gene, are SGHAT and FQNNGV. Relative to germline, V is missing 5 bases and J is missing 7 bases, with 13 bases of the junction outside any gene match. The CDR3 holds 16 amino acids from the cysteine to the phenylalanine. Only the CDR3 region is kept as DNA, spanning 48 bases read in frame from base 1. There are a few counts of this clonotype. Its specific antigen is unknown. Within one base of it there is no much larger clone, and no base qualities were kept. The time point label corresponds to: newly diagnosed GD, antithyroid drugs for less than 3 months. For both TCR sequencing and RNA sequencing, RNA was extracted from PBMCs in TRIzol. Graves' disease was diagnosed according to American Thyroid Association guidelines. Recruitment of patients was carried out at an endocrinology department in Xi'an, China. From each patient, about 9.7 milliliters of peripheral blood was collected into an EDTA anticoagulant tube. Ficoll Paque Plus density gradient separation was used to isolate PBMCs, and no further T cell sorting was done. An Agilent 2100 Bioanalyzer and agarose gel were used to check RNA quality, while a NanoDrop 2000 measured RNA concentration.

These data also featured in a second study, about T cells in Graves' hyperthyroidism and ophthalmopathy. From that second study: A patient counted as having stable Graves' hyperthyroidism if no progression to ophthalmopathy occurred over 18 months of follow-up. Hyperthyroidism patients were newly diagnosed, with disease duration under 2 months, and aged 18 to 65 years. Any patient with an uncontrolled infection, another autoimmune disease, pregnancy or lactation was excluded. Diagnoses relied on clinical symptoms, serum thyroxine and TRAb, thyroid ultrasound and orbital computed tomography. The first round of RT-PCR for the TCR CDR3 was performed with the HTBI primer set and the Qiagen OneStep RT-PCR kit. Most expanded thyroid clonotypes (frequency above 0.001) were also detected in blood, suggesting blood repertoires may reflect thyroid immune responses. In cross-validation, a model built on a 13 V-J signature told ophthalmopathy apart from stable hyperthyroidism with just under 90% sensitivity and about 81% specificity, and in testing the same model reached 80%/75%. In validation, the model predicted progression to ophthalmopathy with approximately 70% sensitivity and less than 75% specificity, a median of 6.5 months before onset. A discovery cohort of about 95 patients, roughly 45 with Graves' ophthalmopathy and 55 to 65 with stable Graves' hyperthyroidism, was used to find distinguishing TCR V-J signatures. Whether ophthalmopathy could be predicted prospectively was tested in an independent validation cohort made up of under 20 hyperthyroidism patients plus 17 patients who later progressed to ophthalmopathy. The roughly 91 discovery patients were randomly divided into training and test sets at a 7:3 ratio. In more than 5 Graves' hyperthyroidism patients, the study also compared T-cell repertoires from thyroid tissue with T-cell repertoires from blood. Once sampling was done, hyperthyroidism patients were given methimazole at a starting dose of 30 mg daily, whereas ophthalmopathy patients were given high-dose intravenous methylprednisolone. Libraries were constructed in a second round of multiplex PCR, after which size selection and purification were carried out. Sequencing of the libraries was done on an Illumina HiSeq2000 using paired-end 100 bp reads. SOAPnuke was used to process the raw data, throwing out any read that contained adapters or uncalled bases, had a mean Phred below 15, or lacked an exact constant-primer or identifier match. COPE v1.2.5 was used to merge high-quality paired reads, and clonotypes were defined as unique nucleotide sequences. Clonotypes were aligned to IMGT TRBV, TRBD and TRBJ reference segments using MiTCR v1.1. The analysis included only V-J combinations with a frequency above 0.0001, which together covered about 99% of the repertoires. A TCS score was defined as the ratio of F50 (clonal expansion) to E x V (chaos), with BLOSUM62-based TCRdist applied between CDR3 peptides within each V-J. Welch's t-statistics and random forest reduced roughly 500 V-J features to 13, which were used in a naive Bayes classifier (R e1071). Sample size was not statistically predetermined, and blinding of investigators to group allocation was not performed. The paper describes TCR Vbeta CDR3 sequencing of some 130 peripheral blood samples, made up of 43 ophthalmopathy patients, approximately 73 hyperthyroidism patients and some 17 progressor patients.

The V and J segments used are TRBV11-2 and TRBJ2-1, with 8 bases in between that match TRBD2. The specimen was peripheral blood mononuclear cells (PBMCs), collected at new diagnosis, from a patient treated with antithyroid drugs. The sequence came from a woman in her twenties or thirties with Graves disease. Donor details come from another sample of the same person, matched by shared clones. The CDR3 protein is CASSQDGSGKLNEQFF. The sequence in DNA is TGTGCCAGCAGCCAAGATGGTAGCGGGAAATTGAATGAGCAGTTCTTC.